One sample yielded the 27 T cell receptor beta chains listed below, sequenced in a study of CXCR3-negative and CXCR3-positive naive CD8 T cells. The TRB libraries of cDNA were built by UMI-labeled 5' RACE. TCRdb derives one entry per CDR3 protein from the 5' RACE reads, leaving out DNA. Recorded for this sample: 40,000 to 50,000 distinct CDR3 sequences. Sample: naive CXCR3- CD8+ T cells from blood. The subset here: CD45RO-CCR7+CD27+CD95- naive CD8+ T cells lacking CXCR3 (TNR3-). These receptors originate from a human donor in good health. Some clones in this sample may be carry-over from other donors' samples.

The chain has TRBV6-4 and TRBJ2-2; TCRdb gives TRBD2 as the D gene, but with no DNA this cannot be confirmed. CDR1 is MRHNA and CDR2 is SNTAGT in the germline V gene. The CDR3 is made up of 13 amino acids. The CDR3 reads CASSETSTGELFF.

The chain couples TRBV30 to TRBJ2-7; TCRdb selects TRBD1, and the lack of DNA leaves this call unchecked. This CDR3 region has 14 residues. Germline CDR1 reads GTSNPN; CDR2 reads SVGIG (reference sequence). CDR3 protein: CAWRSPLWTSEQYF. Supplemented by reference TRBV30 and TRBJ2-7, the full variable domain reads SQTIHQWPATLVQPVGSPLSLECTVEGTSNPNLYWYRQAAGRGLQLLFYSVGIGQISSEVPQNLSASRPQDRQFILSSKKLLLSDSGFYLCAWRSPLWTSEQYFGPGTRLTVT.

The J gene is TRBJ2-1, the V gene TRBV12-3 or TRBV12-4. There are 12 residues in the CDR3. Here the CDR3 reads CASSLTRNEQFF.

The chain couples TRBV5-5 to TRBJ2-7; TCRdb picks TRBD2, but there is no DNA to check that call. Germline V lookup: CDR1 SGHKS, CDR2 YYEKEE (reference sequence). The CDR3 covers 15 residues. CDR3 sequence: CASCLRTSAPRGQYF.

The rearrangement uses TRBV29-1 and TRBJ2-1; TCRdb indicates TRBD2, and absent DNA this call remains unverified. This CDR3 region has 12 residues. Germline CDR1 reads SQVTM; CDR2 reads ANQGSEA. CDR3 sequence reads: CSAGPSGGEQFF.

The rearrangement links TRBV15 to TRBJ1-5; TCRdb names TRBD1, which stays unverified in the absence of DNA. CDR1 is LNHNV and CDR2 is YYDKDF in the germline V gene (reference sequence). CDR3 length: 15 residues. The CDR3 sequence: CATSHRGKGYQPQHF.

The V and J genes are TRBV7-3 and TRBJ2-1; TCRdb picks TRBD2, but there is no DNA to check that call. This CDR3 contains 17 residues. Germline CDR1 and CDR2: SGHTA and FQGTGA. The chain's CDR3 is CASSLIPLAGGHNEQFF.

This chain's CDR3 is CASSTDPEGEQYF. V is TRBV5-1 and J is TRBJ2-7. The CDR3 sequence is 13 residues long. In germline, CDR1 is SGHRS, CDR2 YFSETQ.

The rearrangement uses TRBV13 and TRBJ1-4; TCRdb proposes TRBD1, but this gene call is untestable without DNA. The CDR3 is 14 amino acids. Germline CDR1 is PRHDT and CDR2 is FYEKMQ (reference sequence). The CDR3 reads CASSLGRDSEKLFF.

This chain connects TRBV7-9 to TRBJ2-7; absent DNA, TCRdb's TRBD1 call cannot be checked. Germline CDR1 and CDR2: SEHNR and FQNEAQ (reference sequence). The CDR3 totals 14 residues. The CDR3 spells CASSSGTGFYEQYF.

The chain couples TRBV7-2 to TRBJ2-3; TCRdb's D gene call, TRBD1, goes unchecked for lack of DNA. CDR1 and CDR2 from the germline V gene are SGHTA and FQGNSA. The CDR3 extends over 15 amino acids. CDR3 amino acids: CASSFSDRLTDTQYF.

CDR3 loop: CSVELGFGTGELFF. The chain couples TRBV29-1 to TRBJ2-2. Germline V lookup: CDR1 SQVTM, CDR2 ANQGSEA. The CDR3 spans 14 residues.

The rearrangement uses TRBV20-1 and TRBJ2-2; the D gene TCRdb calls, TRBD2, cannot be checked with no DNA. Looked up from germline, CDR1 is DFQATT and CDR2 is SNEGSKA (reference sequence). This CDR3 contains 15 residues. The CDR3 spells CSARGSGTNTGELFF.

The gene calls are TRBV7-9 and TRBJ2-1; the D call of TRBD1 rests on TCRdb alone, since no DNA is present to check it. The CDR3 has 16 amino acids. The germline CDR1 and CDR2 sequences are SEHNR and FQNEAQ (reference sequence). This CDR3 reads CASSLAGQSSYNEQFF.

V gene TRBV7-3 combines with J gene TRBJ2-3; TCRdb proposes TRBD2, but this gene call is untestable without DNA. CDR3 length: 15 amino acids. Germline V gives CDR1 SGHTA, CDR2 FQGTGA. CDR3 in amino acids: CASSLMASGTDTQYF.

This chain connects TRBV12-3 or TRBV12-4 to TRBJ2-1; no DNA is available, so the TRBD1 call from TCRdb remains unchecked. The CDR3 is made up of 15 amino acids. CDR3 sequence: CASSLGQGSYNEQFF.

The chain carries TRBV3-1 and TRBJ1-4; TCRdb's D call of TRBD1 is untestable without DNA. CDR3 length: 14 residues. Germline V lookup: CDR1 LGHDT, CDR2 YNNKEL (reference sequence). The CDR3 loop reads CASSLPGESEKLFF.

V usage is TRBV28 and J usage is TRBJ2-1; TCRdb lists TRBD1, though no DNA is available to test this call. Germline CDR1 and CDR2: MDHEN and SYDVKM. The CDR3 extends over 13 amino acids. The CDR3 here is CASSPRTYNEQFF.

V and J are TRBV6-2 or TRBV6-3 and TRBJ2-7. Germline V gene data show CDR1 as MNHEY and CDR2 as SVGEGT. The CDR3 is made up of 15 amino acids. This CDR3 reads CASSYSPGDSYEQYF.

The chain carries TRBV10-3 and TRBJ2-7. The CDR3 loop spans 13 amino acids. The germline V gene encodes CDR1 ENHRY and CDR2 SYGVKD. CDR3 protein: CAIQTASGYEQYF.

This chain links TRBV29-1 with TRBJ2-7. There are 14 residues in the CDR3. Germline CDR1 SQVTM, CDR2 ANQGSEA. The CDR3 sequence: CSAEAGSTSYEQYF.

The V call is TRBV5-1, the J call TRBJ1-1; as DNA is missing, the TRBD1 call by TCRdb cannot be tested. The CDR3 totals 16 residues. In germline, CDR1 is SGHRS, CDR2 YFSETQ. CDR3 in amino acids: CASSLDPGRSGTEAFF.

The chain has TRBV4-2 and TRBJ2-1; TCRdb gives TRBD1 as the D gene, but with no DNA this cannot be confirmed. This CDR3 contains 12 residues. From germline, CDR1 is LGHNA and CDR2 YNFKEQ. The CDR3 here is CASSQEGDEQFF.

The chain is built from TRBV28 and TRBJ2-3; TCRdb names TRBD2, which stays unverified in the absence of DNA. The CDR3 length is 18 residues. CDR1 and CDR2 (germline): MDHEN, SYDVKM. The CDR3 is CASSLPRTSGIPTDTQYF.

The V call is TRBV28, the J call TRBJ1-1; absent DNA, TCRdb's TRBD1 call cannot be checked. This CDR3 comprises 16 residues. Germline CDR1 and CDR2: MDHEN and SYDVKM. CDR3 residues: CASSSRDRGLSTEAFF.

The rearrangement joins TRBV29-1 to TRBJ2-6; absent DNA, TCRdb's TRBD1 call cannot be checked. From germline, CDR1 is SQVTM and CDR2 ANQGSEA. CDR3 length equals 18 residues. Here the CDR3 reads CSVEIWTGEGRRANVLTF.

The chain has TRBV6-2 or TRBV6-3 and TRBJ2-5; TCRdb lists TRBD2, though no DNA is available to test this call. The CDR3 has 17 residues. Germline V CDR1 and CDR2: MNHEY, SVGEGT. The CDR3 loop reads CASSYTGTSGYEETQYF.